A selection of T cell receptor beta chains follows, all from one sample in a study of Ad26.COV2.S vaccination and SARS-CoV-2 variants. TCRdb keeps only in-frame clones here, not all; method: immunoSEQ multiplex PCR. Of 400,000 to 450,000 clones listed, around 90% are singletons. Material: peripheral blood, obtained in a trial of Ad26.COV2.S vaccine versus placebo. The receptors shown here come from a person aged 18-60 years who received the Ad26.COV2.S COVID-19 vaccine or a placebo. Both conserved end residues are part of each CDR3. The D gene is left open where the match is weak. Rows may omit the clone size; those that give it use once, few, many or a size class.

j_call d_call v_call clone_size cdr3_nt cdr3_aa
TRBJ1-2 TRBD1 TRBV9 - TGTGCCAGCAGCCTCGACAGGGTCGGTGGCTACACCTTC CASSLDRVGGYTF
TRBJ1-1 - TRBV2 - TGTGCCAGCAAAGAGGTCGATACGAACACTGAAGCTTTCTTT CASKEVDTNTEAFF
TRBJ1-1 - TRBV4-1 once TGCGCCAGCAGCCAATCCAGGGATGGAACTGAAGCTTTCTTT CASSQSRDGTEAFF
TRBJ2-7 TRBD2 TRBV7-8 - TGTGCCAGCAGCTTAGGACACCGGGAGGACGAGCAGTACTTC CASSLGHREDEQYF
TRBJ2-7 TRBD2 TRBV4-2 - TGTGCCAGCAGCCAAGACGCGGGGGGGCTAGGAAGCTCCTACGAGCAGTACTTC CASSQDAGGLGSSYEQYF
TRBJ2-7 TRBD2 TRBV4-3 - TGCGCCAGCAGCCAAGGACTAGCGGGAGGGCCTGTCTACGAGCAGTACTTC CASSQGLAGGPVYEQYF
TRBJ2-2 TRBD2 TRBV6-2/TRBV6-3 - TGTGCCAGCAGTTACACAGCGGGAGAACTAACCGGGGAGCTGTTTTTT CASSYTAGELTGELFF
TRBJ2-7 TRBD2 TRBV5-4 - TGTGCCAGCAGCTTGGGGACTAGCGGCGTCTACGAGCAGTACTTC CASSLGTSGVYEQYF
TRBJ1-2 - TRBV30 - TGTGCCTGGAGTAGAACCTCCGGACCCCGGAACTTCTATGGCTACACCTTC CAWSRTSGPRNFYGYTF
TRBJ2-1 - TRBV5-5 - TGTGCCAGCAGCTTTAACGGGCTCTCCTACAATGAGCAGTTCTTC CASSFNGLSYNEQFF
TRBJ2-1 - TRBV6-2/TRBV6-3 once TGTGCCAGCAGTTACCCCAATGAGCAGTTCTTC CASSYPNEQFF
TRBJ1-5 - TRBV6-5 - TGTGCCAGCAGTTACTCAGGGGCTTCCAATCAGCCCCAGCATTTT CASSYSGASNQPQHF
TRBJ2-7 TRBD2 TRBV4-3 once TGCGCCAGCAGCCAAAGCTTTTCTAGCGGTCCGGTGAACGAGCAGTACTTC CASSQSFSSGPVNEQYF
TRBJ2-1 TRBD2 TRBV11-3 - TGTGCCAGCAGCCCGTCGGGAGGGCTCAATGAGCAGTTCTTC CASSPSGGLNEQFF
TRBJ1-1 - TRBV30 - TGTGCCTGGAGTGTAGGAGGGTGGGACACTGAAGCTTTCTTT CAWSVGGWDTEAFF
TRBJ1-4 - TRBV19 once TGTGCCAGTAGCATCAGGGCAACTAATGAAAAACTGTTTTTT CASSIRATNEKLFF
TRBJ1-6 - TRBV5-6 - TGTGCCAGCAGCTGGGGGCAGGGAAGCTCCTATAATTCACCCCTCCACTTT CASSWGQGSSYNSPLHF
TRBJ2-7 - TRBV12-3/TRBV12-4 - TGTGCCAGCAGTTTAAAGGGACCCAACGAGCAGTACTTC CASSLKGPNEQYF
TRBJ2-1 TRBD2 TRBV10-3 - TGTGCCATCAGTGTTCCTAGCGGGAGGGCCGATAATTGGGATGAGCAGTTCTTC CAISVPSGRADNWDEQFF
TRBJ2-7 - TRBV3-1/TRBV3-2 - TGTGCCAGCAGCCAAGAGGGCGGCGGGATGAGCTCCTACGAGCAGTACTTC CASSQEGGGMSSYEQYF
TRBJ2-2 - TRBV18 - TGTGCCAGCTCCTCTACCGACAGGGAGGCCGGGGAGCTGTTTTTT CASSSTDREAGELFF
TRBJ2-1 TRBD1 TRBV7-3 - TGTGCCAGCAGCCCAGGGGGCTACAATGAGCAGTTCTTC CASSPGGYNEQFF
TRBJ2-1 TRBD2 TRBV10-2 - TGCGCCAGCAGTGAGTCGGGCGGGAGCTCCTACAATGAGCAGTTCTTC CASSESGGSSYNEQFF
TRBJ2-1 - TRBV3-1/TRBV3-2 - TGTGCCAGCAGCCAGTCGGGCTTTGGGGGGAATGAGCAGTTCTTC CASSQSGFGGNEQFF
TRBJ1-2 - TRBV6-5 few TGTGCCAGCAGTTACTCGGGGGGACATAACTATGGCTACACCTTC CASSYSGGHNYGYTF
TRBJ2-1 TRBD2 TRBV29-1 many TGCAGCGTTGGGCGGGAGCTAAATGAGCAGTTCTTC CSVGRELNEQFF
TRBJ2-2 TRBD2 TRBV25-1 - TGTGCCAGTCAAATAGCGGGCCACACCGGGGAGCTGTTTTTT CASQIAGHTGELFF
TRBJ2-7 TRBD1 TRBV5-4 - TGTGCCAGCAGCGGGGGACAGGGATTCTACGAGCAGTACTTC CASSGGQGFYEQYF
TRBJ2-5 - TRBV12-3/TRBV12-4 few TGTGCCAGCAGTCCTGCCACAGGAGCGACCCAGTACTTC CASSPATGATQYF
TRBJ1-2 - TRBV7-2 - TGTGCCAGCAGCTTAGTTCCAGGCGACGGCTACACCTTC CASSLVPGDGYTF
TRBJ1-3 - TRBV2 - TGTGCCAGCAGCCCGCTCGGACAGAGCTCTGGAAACACCATATATTTT CASSPLGQSSGNTIYF